This section outlines one TCR beta chain sequence together with its context. Its specificity is not known. Method: immunoSEQ multiplex PCR; TCRdb's copy keeps in-frame clones and lacks some. Of some 86,000 clones listed, around 94% are singletons. Autoimmune disease history or systemic immunosuppression led to patients being barred. The data originate from a study of OX40 agonist ivuxolimab in advanced cancers. At the level of the study: From 23 to 79 years was the age range, with a mean of around 57 years, and roughly 83% were male. Whole-study findings and limits: Those patients achieving a partial response at 0.1-3.0 mg/kg showed among the lowest clonal expansion.

The CDR3 has 16 residues. Trimming removed 5 bases at V and 2 bases at J, with 16 bases between. Germline CDR1 and CDR2: SNHLY and FYNNEI. Sequenced material: CD4+ or CD8+ T cells sorted from blood, taken in a trial of the OX40 agonist ivuxolimab. V usage is TRBV2 and J usage is TRBJ2-1, with D perhaps TRBD2 (5 bases). The receptor was isolated from an adult with an advanced solid tumor such as melanoma, head and neck, liver or kidney cancer. This chain's CDR3 is CASSKSGLPPYNEQFF. The CDR3 coding sequence is TGTGCCAGCAGTAAAAGTGGACTTCCCCCCTACAATGAGCAGTTCTTC.